The clone carrying this TCR beta chain was recorded only once. Its cognate antigen is unknown. The treatment is: treatment-naive control, cytoreductive nephrectomy. Trimming took off 0 bases at V and 5 bases at J, with 8 bases between the two ends. Germline V gene sequence: CDR1 MGHDK, CDR2 SYGVNS. The CDR3 covers 15 residues. This sample stems from a study of radiation and T cells in renal cell carcinoma. Regarding the study as a whole: Dominant CDR3 motifs were more common in irradiated tumors than controls.

Only in-frame clones appear in the TCRdb table, and some are missing; sequencing was by immunoSEQ multiplex PCR. The table records 20,000 to 25,000 clones, around 50% of them present only once. The origin of this receptor is a human donor with renal cell carcinoma. The rearrangement joins TRBV25-1 to TRBJ1-6; possibly TRBD1 for D (5 bases). The sequencing used tumor tissue, collected from a patient whose treatment was nephrectomy without radiotherapy. The CDR3 sequence: CASSEYRGDNSPLHF. The CDR3 DNA is TGTGCCAGCAGTGAATATAGAGGGGATAATTCACCCCTCCACTTT.